Detailed here is one T cell receptor beta chain. What this receptor recognizes is not known. Base qualities are not provided; no much larger clone lies one nucleotide away. This sample stems from a study of identical twins (dated by TCRdb to 2016 to 2017). Looking at the study overall: To test whether fetal clonotypes persist, the study used deep sequencing on TCR alpha and beta repertoires from monozygotic twins, unrelated adults of various ages, and cord blood. To rule out contamination, replicate twin experiments were performed at different times with different library preparation protocols.

The library was prepared using 5' RACE. Sequenced on an Illumina HiSeq 2000. A universal primer binding site was added through template switching, and the final cDNA carried a unique molecular identifier so that TCR cDNA molecules could be counted accurately. Specific primers in the conserved constant-segment region were used to synthesize first-strand cDNA for the TCR alpha and beta chains. To control for contamination, each cDNA library was double barcoded with a SMART-Mk sample barcode plus Illumina barcodes. TruSeq adapter sequences and Illumina sample barcodes were added in two successive PCR steps. The TCR alpha and beta cDNA libraries were sequenced on the Illumina HiSeq platform using custom primers. Concerning the study's data processing: Unique molecular identifiers were extracted from raw reads with MiGEC, and CDR3 positions were determined with MiXCR. For each individual, recombination models were inferred using an EM algorithm with the repgenHMM and IGoR tools. The tcR package in R was used for shared clonotype analysis, with sharing normalized by the product of cloneset sizes. To study raw recombination free of thymic and clonal selection effects, out-of-frame nonproductive sequences were analyzed. TCRdb reprocessing: public reads trimmed at Q25 with fastp, clones called with MiXCR, in-frame beta chains kept. Rows with a matching CDR3 protein are joined into one entry that keeps the most common DNA and genes. For this entry, the V and J calls and clone size follow TCRdb and not the study's own pipeline. The sample profile shows 400,000 to 550,000 distinct CDR3 sequences; around 20% of them were found once. The ten biggest clones cover roughly 0.9% of the sample.

Only healthy Caucasian donors were included. Three pairs of female monozygotic twins, all aged about 18 to 30 years, made up the twin cohort. Positive isolation kits from Invitrogen were used to isolate CD4+ and CD8+ T cell populations. The paper as a whole reports these results and caveats: Fewer insertions were carried by abundant cord blood beta clonotypes, a similar but weaker trend appeared in young adult naive repertoires, and no such trend appeared in memory repertoires. Compared with coincidental sharing between unrelated individuals, out-of-frame TCR alpha sequences shared between twins had an excess of sequences with low generation probability. Out-of-frame TCR alpha sharing in monozygotic twins was systematically underestimated by recombination models, whereas sharing between unrelated individuals was in agreement with the recombination models. Excess twin sharing in beta out-of-frame sequences was weaker because fewer shared sequences lowered the signal-to-noise ratio. Because the same donors could not be followed over many years, the conclusions relied on cross-sectional statistical analysis. Zero-insertion analyses could be partly confounded by invariant T cells such as MAIT and iNKT, although diverse VJ usage argued against such confounding for most clonotypes.

These data also featured in a second study, about T cells expressing NK-cell markers. As that second paper reports: TCR beta-chain repertoires were profiled in sorted CD3+CD56+NKG2C+, CD3+CD56+NKG2C- and CD3+CD56-NKG2C+ T-cell subsets from eight donors. Of the eight sequenced donors, seven were found to be HCMV-seropositive and one was found to be HCMV-seronegative. In several experiments an anti-gammadeltaTCR antibody was added to restrict sorting to alphabetaTCR-expressing T cells. For several donors, the dominant CD3+CD56+NKG2C+ clonotypes were among the top 10 CD8+ clonotypes and accounted for roughly 1.0-8% of CD8+ T cells. Those dominant clonotypes were again the most abundant among CD3+CD56-NKG2C+ cells in a handful of donors, at 28.3-60.1%. Whether the expanded NKG2C-expressing T cell clones were specific for HCMV antigens remained unclear. Randomly selected healthy volunteers, three men and five women, were used as the eight sequenced donors. HCMV serostatus was determined by detecting HCMV-specific IgG in serum with a commercial ELISA kit. MIGEC handled demultiplexing of the reads and grouping by UMI, while MiTCR was used to assemble and quantify clonotypes. To exclude erroneous sequences, only TCR cDNA sequences supported by at least two reads were retained. The tcR package was used for downstream repertoire analysis, and clonotypes were matched across fractions by CDR3 nucleotide sequence plus V segment. VDJmatch was used to annotate antigen specificity against VDJdb, with one amino acid substitution in CDR3 allowed.

Sequenced sample: CD4+ T cells sorted from blood. This sequence was found in a young woman in good health.

The CDR3 region reads CASGLVHGTSSYNEQFF. In nucleotides, the sequence is TGTGCTAGTGGTTTGGTACATGGCACTAGCTCCTACAATGAGCAGTTCTTC. Recombination linked TRBV12-5 to TRBJ2-1; a tentative D match to TRBD2 spans 5 bases. Reading from cysteine to phenylalanine, the CDR3 counts 17 amino acids. CDR3 DNA only is kept here, 51 bases in frame from base 1. The V end loses 0 bases and the J end loses 0 bases, and a stretch of 12 bases separates them. As encoded in the germline V gene, CDR1 is LGHNT while CDR2 is FRNRAP.